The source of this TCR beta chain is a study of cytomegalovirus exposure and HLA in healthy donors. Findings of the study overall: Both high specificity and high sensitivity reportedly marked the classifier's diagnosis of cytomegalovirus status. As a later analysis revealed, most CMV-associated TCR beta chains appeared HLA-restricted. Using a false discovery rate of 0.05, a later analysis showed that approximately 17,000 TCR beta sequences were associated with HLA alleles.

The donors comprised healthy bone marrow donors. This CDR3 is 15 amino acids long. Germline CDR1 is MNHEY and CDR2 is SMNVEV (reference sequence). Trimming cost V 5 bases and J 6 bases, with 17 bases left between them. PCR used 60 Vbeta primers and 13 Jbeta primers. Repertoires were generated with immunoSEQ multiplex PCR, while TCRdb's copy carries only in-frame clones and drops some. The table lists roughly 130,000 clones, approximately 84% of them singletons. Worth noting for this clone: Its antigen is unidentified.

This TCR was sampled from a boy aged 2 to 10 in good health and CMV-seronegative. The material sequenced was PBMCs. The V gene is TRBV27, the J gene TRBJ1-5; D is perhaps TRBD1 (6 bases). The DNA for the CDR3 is TGTGCCAGCAGTCCCGAGGGGGTGAGGGGTCAGCCCCAGCATTTT. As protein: CASSPEGVRGQPQHF.